This TCR beta chain comes out of a study of cytomegalovirus exposure and HLA in healthy donors. In the study overall: A later analysis reported the 90 to 150 validation repertoires used the same platform as the roughly 670 first-cohort repertoires.

Donors were drawn from the approximately 110-subject validation cohort, separate from the approximately 670-subject first cohort. Comment on this clone: Its target is not known.

Profiled with immunoSEQ multiplex PCR; TCRdb holds only in-frame clones, not every one. The sample has roughly 200,000 clones, 65% to 85% seen once. Study-wide points: Confirmation was obtained in vitro that a few CMV-associated chains are specific for CMV antigens. Reported performance of the classifier showed diagnosis of cytomegalovirus status with high specificity and sensitivity.

Sequenced input: PBMCs. This clonotype originated in a woman aged 18-35 years in good health and CMV-seropositive.

The CDR3 bases are TGTGCCAGCAGCTCACAGACTAGCAGAAAGTTCTTC. Translation: CASSSQTSRKFF. This chain connects TRBV13 to TRBJ2-1, with TRBD2 identical over 7 bases. CDR3 length equals 12 residues. The junction had 8 bases not matched to a gene; V was cut back by 4 bases and J by 14 bases. The germline V gene encodes CDR1 PRHDT and CDR2 FYEKMQ (reference sequence). The entire variable domain, with the rest obtained from reference TRBV13 and TRBJ2-1, is as follows: AAGVIQSPRHLIKEKRETATLKCYPIPRHDTVYWYQQGPGQDPQFLISFYEKMQSDKGSIPDRFSAQQFSDYHSELNMSSLELGDSALYFCASSSQTSRKFFGPGTRLTVL.